A single sample is the source of the 25 T cell receptor beta chains below, sequenced in a study of shared clonotypes between healthy human individuals. Measured with immunoSEQ multiplex PCR; TCRdb has only the in-frame clones, and not every one. This sample has 1.4 million to 1.5 million clones, with approximately 97% found just once. The source material was naive CD4+ T cells sorted from blood. Subset denoted: CD45RA+ positively selected. The receptor source for this set is a man younger than 40 in good health.

The chain uses TRBV6-5 and TRBJ2-3; 8 nucleotides align to TRBD2. Germline V gene lookup returns CDR1 MNHEY and CDR2 SVGAGI. With 2 bases clipped from V and 5 bases from J, the junction kept 6 bases outside the gene matches. The CDR3 length is 15 residues. The CDR3 DNA reads TGTGCCAGCAGTTACCGAGCGGGAGTGGTAGATACGCAGTATTTT. Translated, it gives CASSYRAGVVDTQYF.

The chain joins TRBV5-1 to TRBJ2-3; 10 nucleotides align to TRBD2. Germline values: CDR1 SGHRS, CDR2 YFSETQ. With 4 bases clipped from V and 0 bases from J, the junction kept 11 bases outside the gene matches. This CDR3 contains 18 residues. CDR3: CASSLVPSGSVSTDTQYF. The DNA of the CDR3 is TGCGCCAGCAGCCTTGTGCCTAGCGGGAGTGTCAGCACAGATACGCAGTATTTT.

The chain carries TRBV27 and TRBJ2-7; 10 bases match TRBD2. The CDR3 totals 16 residues. V dropped 6 bases and J dropped 2; count of bases not matched to a gene: 10. Germline CDR1 and CDR2: MNHEY and SMNVEV (reference sequence). Written as DNA, the CDR3 is TGTGCCAGCAGCCTTTTTCCTAGCGGGAGAGCCTACGAGCAGTACTTC. The encoded protein is CASSLFPSGRAYEQYF.

The CDR3 coding sequence is TGCGCCAGCAGCTTGGGAAAACAGGGGGCTCTCCCAGAGACCCAGTACTTC. This translates into CASSLGKQGALPETQYF. The rearrangement links TRBV5-1 to TRBJ2-5; 9 bases fit TRBD1. CDR1 is SGHRS and CDR2 is YFSETQ in the germline V gene. This CDR3 comprises 17 residues. V gave up 0 bases and J gave up 4 bases; unmatched junction bases: 10.

The J gene is TRBJ2-7, the V gene TRBV6-1; D remains ambiguous. The V gene lost 6 bases and the J gene lost 3 bases, with 9 bases spanning the gap. The CDR3 has 12 residues. The germline CDR1 and CDR2 sequences are MNHNS and SASEGT. CDR3 loop: CASSPKGYEQYF. CDR3 sequence (DNA): TGTGCCAGCAGCCCCAAGGGCTACGAGCAGTACTTC.

The CDR3 DNA is TGTGCCAGCAGCGTATACAGGGCGAACACCGGGGAGCTGTTTTTT. Its protein is CASSVYRANTGELFF. The rearrangement uses TRBV9 and TRBJ2-2; TRBD1 might be the D (6 bases). The germline V gene encodes CDR1 SGDLS and CDR2 YYNGEE. The CDR3 consists of 15 residues. V shed 1 base and J shed 0 bases, with 7 bases lying between them.

The V and J genes are TRBV4-1 and TRBJ2-3; 12 bases match TRBD2. With V trimmed by 3 bases and J by 5 bases, 15 bases remained unmatched. The CDR3 covers 19 residues. Germline values: CDR1 MGHRA, CDR2 YSYEKL. The DNA for the CDR3 is TGCGCCAGCAGCCACCCCAGGCAGGGACTAGCGGGCCCCGGAGATACGCAGTATTTT. It codes for CASSHPRQGLAGPGDTQYF.

The chain couples TRBV7-8 to TRBJ2-1; D gene uncertain. CDR1 SGHVS and CDR2 FQNEAQ come from the germline V gene. V lost 0 bases and J lost 9, with 9 bases in between. The length of the CDR3 is 13 residues. CDR3 bases: TGTGCCAGCAGCTTAGCGTACGGCTTTGAGCAGTTCTTC. Translating gives CASSLAYGFEQFF. Variable domain in full (rest from reference TRBV7-8 and TRBJ2-1): GAGVSQSPRYKVAKRGQDVALRCDPISGHVSLFWYQQALGQGPEFLTYFQNEAQLDKSGLPSDRFFAERPEGSVSTLKIQRTQQEDSAVYLCASSLAYGFEQFFGPGTRLTVL.

The chain recombines TRBV5-4 with TRBJ2-1; D is uncertain. The CDR3 loop spans 17 amino acids. The V end was cut by 3 bases, the J end by 1 base, with 17 bases between. Germline CDR1 reads SGHNT; CDR2 reads YYREEE (reference sequence). CDR3 in amino acids: CASSSPLGGGSYNEQFF. The CDR3 DNA sequence: TGTGCCAGCAGCTCACCTTTGGGCGGTGGGTCCTACAATGAGCAGTTCTTC.

The J gene is TRBJ2-1, the V gene TRBV5-4; D may correspond to TRBD1 or TRBD2 (5 bases each). This CDR3 contains 14 residues. The germline gives CDR1 SGHNT, CDR2 YYREEE (reference sequence). Trimming removed 4 bases from V and 7 bases from J, with 15 bases in between. The CDR3 protein is CASSPPGPQNEQFF. DNA for the CDR3: TGTGCCAGCAGCCCACCGGGACCACAGAATGAGCAGTTCTTC.

The chain is built from TRBV2 and TRBJ1-3, with D unresolved. Germline values: CDR1 SNHLY, CDR2 FYNNEI. The CDR3 sequence is 16 residues long. With 2 bases removed from V and 4 bases from J, the gap between germline ends came to 15 bases. The CDR3 bases are TGTGCCAGCAGTGAAACGGCGGCCGGCGGAGGAAACACCATATATTTT. Protein: CASSETAAGGGNTIYF.

For this clone: The sample carries other DNA sequences with the same CDR3. As DNA, the CDR3 is TGTGCCAGCAGTGACAGATACGAGCAGTACTTC. Its translation is CASSDRYEQYF. The chain links TRBV6-1 to TRBJ2-7, with unresolved D. The CDR3 contains 11 residues. Germline values: CDR1 MNHNS, CDR2 SASEGT. Trimming shortened V by 3 bases and J by 4 bases, and 4 bases separated the two germline ends.

The rearrangement links TRBV7-9 to TRBJ2-3; D might be TRBD2 (6 bases). V was cut by 5 bases and J by 1 base, with 13 bases left in between. Germline CDR1 is SEHNR and CDR2 is FQNEAQ (reference sequence). The CDR3 has 15 amino acids. The CDR3 DNA reads TGTGCCAGCAGCACGGACTACCCCCGCACAGATACGCAGTATTTT. Its translation: CASSTDYPRTDTQYF.

The J gene is TRBJ2-7, the V gene TRBV28; D unclear. Trimming shortened V by 7 bases and J by 2 bases, and 9 bases separated the two germline ends. Germline values: CDR1 MDHEN, CDR2 SYDVKM. CDR3 length equals 12 residues. The DNA of the CDR3 is TGTGCCAGCACGACGGGCCCCTACGAGCAGTACTTC. The encoded protein is CASTTGPYEQYF.

V and J are TRBV18 and TRBJ2-1; the D is unclear. Trimming stripped 3 bases from V and 9 bases from J, with 15 bases between. This CDR3 has 14 amino acids. Per germline, CDR1 KGHSH and CDR2 LQKENI. In DNA, the CDR3 is TGTGCCAGCTCACCCCCAGCGCGGTCGGGTGAGCAGTTCTTC. It translates to CASSPPARSGEQFF.

The J gene is TRBJ2-3, the V gene TRBV18, with D hard to call. Germline lookup yields CDR1 KGHSH and CDR2 LQKENI. Trimming stripped 6 bases from V and 2 bases from J, with 6 bases between. CDR3 length equals 12 residues. The CDR3 loop is CASSVYTDTQYF. Here the CDR3 DNA reads TGTGCCAGCTCCGTATACACAGATACGCAGTATTTT.

This chain connects TRBV7-2 to TRBJ2-7; TRBD2 matches 7 bases. This CDR3 contains 15 residues. Germline CDR1 and CDR2: SGHTA and FQGNSA. J gave up 3 bases and V 1 base, and 6 bases lay outside the gene matches. The CDR3 region is CASSLGTAGLYEQYF. CDR3 nucleotide sequence: TGTGCCAGCAGCTTAGGAACAGCGGGACTCTACGAGCAGTACTTC.

The chain has TRBV5-5 and TRBJ2-3; D unclear. This CDR3 has 14 amino acids. Trimming left V 6 bases short and J 0 bases short, with 11 bases between. Germline lookup yields CDR1 SGHKS and CDR2 YYEKEE (reference sequence). CDR3 in amino acids: CASTPVLSTDTQYF. Written as DNA, the CDR3 is TGTGCCAGCACCCCAGTACTAAGCACAGATACGCAGTATTTT.

Worth noting for this clone: One end of the junction does not line up with germline, which may come from a read error. The gene calls are TRBV11-3 and TRBJ2-2; D call uncertain. Germline CDR1 and CDR2: SGHNT and YENEEA. The CDR3 is made up of 16 amino acids. The CDR3 coding sequence is TGTGCCTGCAGCTTACACCCAACTTTATCAGCCGGGGAGCTGTTTTTT. Residues: CACSLHPTLSAGELFF.

The chain recombines TRBV15 with TRBJ2-5; 7 bases align to TRBD1. Germline V gene data show CDR1 as LNHNV and CDR2 as YYDKDF (reference sequence). CDR3 length equals 15 residues. Unmatched junction bases numbered 7, after V lost 1 base and J lost 5 bases. DNA of the CDR3: TGTGCCACCAGCAGAGCGACAGGGTGGGGGGAGACCCAGTACTTC. Translating gives CATSRATGWGETQYF.

This chain connects TRBV11-3 to TRBJ2-1, with TRBD2 matching 14 bases. CDR3 size: 17 residues. V shed 4 bases and J 7 bases; nucleotides not matched to a gene: 9. Germline lookup yields CDR1 SGHNT and CDR2 YENEEA. CDR3 in amino acids: CASSSLRTSGRRNEQFF. CDR3 nucleotides: TGTGCCAGCAGCTCACTCCGGACTAGCGGGAGGAGGAATGAGCAGTTCTTC.

Concerning this clone itself: The identical CDR3 is also encoded by other nucleotide sequences in the sample. The CDR3 region is CASSVGLAGGLDTQYF. The CDR3 DNA is TGTGCCAGCAGCGTGGGACTAGCGGGAGGGCTAGATACGCAGTATTTT. This chain links TRBV9 with TRBJ2-3; 16 bases agree with TRBD2. CDR1 and CDR2 (germline): SGDLS, YYNGEE. The V segment lost 2 bases and the J segment 5 bases; nucleotides outside the gene matches: 2. The CDR3 sequence is 16 residues long.

V and J are TRBV11-2 and TRBJ2-7; TRBD2 aligns across 13 bases. The V segment lost 4 bases and the J segment 3 bases; nucleotides outside the gene matches: 6. Germline values: CDR1 SGHAT, CDR2 FQNNGV. This CDR3 spans 16 amino acids. The CDR3 region has the DNA TGTGCCAGCAGCTCAAGGACTAGCGGGAGCATCTACGAGCAGTACTTC. Amino acid sequence: CASSSRTSGSIYEQYF.

The chain links TRBV9 to TRBJ1-4; tentatively, D is TRBD1 (6 bases). Trimming removed 3 bases from V and 5 bases from J, with 11 bases in between. The CDR3 is 14 residues long. CDR1 is SGDLS, CDR2 YYNGEE, per germline. CDR3 bases: TGTGCCAGCAGCGCCGGCGGACAGAATGAAAAACTGTTTTTT. Amino acids: CASSAGGQNEKLFF.

The chain combines TRBV18 with TRBJ2-1; perhaps TRBD2 as D (5 bases). The CDR3 contains 17 residues. From germline, CDR1 is KGHSH and CDR2 LQKENI. With 1 base removed from V and 2 bases from J, the gap between germline ends came to 15 bases. The CDR3 is CASSPRAAIYAYNEQFF. In DNA form, the CDR3 reads TGTGCCAGCTCACCACGAGCGGCAATTTATGCCTACAATGAGCAGTTCTTC.